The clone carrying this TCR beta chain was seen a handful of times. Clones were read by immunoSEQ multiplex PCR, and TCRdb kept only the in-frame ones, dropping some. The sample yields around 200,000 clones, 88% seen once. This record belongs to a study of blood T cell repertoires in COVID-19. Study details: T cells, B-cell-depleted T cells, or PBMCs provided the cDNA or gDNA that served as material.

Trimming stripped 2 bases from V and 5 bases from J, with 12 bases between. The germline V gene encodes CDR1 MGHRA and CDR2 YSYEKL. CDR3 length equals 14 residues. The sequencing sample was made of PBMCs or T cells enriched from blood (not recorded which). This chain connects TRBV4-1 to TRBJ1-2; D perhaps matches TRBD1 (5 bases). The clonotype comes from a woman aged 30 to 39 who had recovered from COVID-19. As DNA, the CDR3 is TGCGCCAGCAGCCAACTAGGGGCGACTTATGGCTACACCTTC. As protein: CASSQLGATYGYTF.